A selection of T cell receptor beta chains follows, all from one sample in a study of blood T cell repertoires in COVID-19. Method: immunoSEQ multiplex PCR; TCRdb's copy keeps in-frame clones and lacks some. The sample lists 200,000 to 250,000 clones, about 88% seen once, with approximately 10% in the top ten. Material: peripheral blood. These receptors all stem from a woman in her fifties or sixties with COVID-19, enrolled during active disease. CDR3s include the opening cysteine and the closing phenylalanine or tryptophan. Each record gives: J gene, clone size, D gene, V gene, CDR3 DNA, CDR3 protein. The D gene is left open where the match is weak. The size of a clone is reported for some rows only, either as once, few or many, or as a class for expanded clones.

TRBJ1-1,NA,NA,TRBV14,TGTGCCAGCAGCCAAGTAAGAGGGAACACTGAAGCTTTCTTT,CASSQVRGNTEAFF
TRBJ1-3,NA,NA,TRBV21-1,TGTGCCAGCAGCAAAATAGGTAAGACAGGGGGCTCTGGAAACACCATATATTTT,CASSKIGKTGGSGNTIYF
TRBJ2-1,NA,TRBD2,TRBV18,TGTGCCAGCTCACCACTTCTAGCGGGGGCTAGTGAGCAGTTCTTC,CASSPLLAGASEQFF
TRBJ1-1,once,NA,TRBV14,TGTGCCAGCAGCCAAGTGGGGCGGTGGACTGAAGCTTTCTTT,CASSQVGRWTEAFF
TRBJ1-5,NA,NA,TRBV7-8,TGTGCCAGCAGCCCTCGGTCCCAGGGTCAGCCCCAGCATTTT,CASSPRSQGQPQHF
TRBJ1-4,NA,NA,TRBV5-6,TGTGCCAGCAGCTTGGTTGGGGACACCGCAACTAATGAAAAACTGTTTTTT,CASSLVGDTATNEKLFF
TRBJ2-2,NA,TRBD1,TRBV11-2,TGTGCCAGCAGCAAAGAGGGGGCAGGGCGATCCGGGGAGCTGTTTTTT,CASSKEGAGRSGELFF
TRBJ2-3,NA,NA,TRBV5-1,TGCGCCAGCAGCTTGGTCCGCGGGGACCTCACAGATACGCAGTATTTT,CASSLVRGDLTDTQYF
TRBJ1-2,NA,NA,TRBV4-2,TGTGCCAGCAGCCAACGAACGACAGGCTCGTATGGCTACACCTTC,CASSQRTTGSYGYTF
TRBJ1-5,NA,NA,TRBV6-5,TGTGCCAGCGGTAGGAGGGCGGATAGCAATCAGCCCCAGCATTTT,CASGRRADSNQPQHF
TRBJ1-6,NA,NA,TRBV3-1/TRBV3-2,TGTGCCAGCAGCCCTCAACGTGGAGGATCACCCCTCCACTTT,CASSPQRGGSPLHF
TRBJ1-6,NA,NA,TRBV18,TGTGCCAGCTCAATCGCCCAGGGGTTAAATTCACCCCTCCACTTT,CASSIAQGLNSPLHF
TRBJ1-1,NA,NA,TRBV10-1,TGCGCCAGCAGTGAGGGGCCGGGGGGGTTGACTGAAGCTTTCTTT,CASSEGPGGLTEAFF
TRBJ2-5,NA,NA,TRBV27,TGTGCCAGCAGTCGCAACTGGGCACAAGAGACCCAGTACTTC,CASSRNWAQETQYF
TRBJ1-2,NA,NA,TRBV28,TGTGCCAGCAGTCCTGACATAAACTATGGCTACACCTTC,CASSPDINYGYTF